This entry lists 24 T cell receptor beta chains sequenced from one sample in a study of T-cell memory formation after mild COVID-19. TCRdb fed the 5' RACE reads into MiXCR, producing one record per CDR3 protein. The table shows some 450,000 distinct CDR3 sequences, with about a sixth occurring only once. Sequencing was performed on PBMCs or a T cell subset sorted from them (not recorded which). These receptors were collected from a man aged 18 to 35 who had mild COVID-19 (a few samples of this study predate the infection). Cell type and time point are not known.

This chain connects TRBV5-1 to TRBJ1-5; 7 bases are a match to TRBD1. With 4 bases clipped from V and 5 bases from J, the junction kept 3 bases outside the gene matches. The CDR3 is 13 amino acids. Germline assignment: CDR1 SGHRS and CDR2 YFSETQ. The CDR3: CASSQTGDQPQHF. In DNA form, the CDR3 reads TGCGCCAGCAGCCAAACAGGGGATCAGCCCCAGCATTTT.

This chain uses TRBV7-9 with TRBJ1-2; the D gene is possibly TRBD1 (5 bases). V lost 4 bases, J lost 3 bases, and 15 bases lay in between. This CDR3 comprises 15 residues. The germline V gene encodes CDR1 SEHNR and CDR2 FQNEAQ (reference sequence). The CDR3 DNA reads as TGTGCCAGCAGCTACTCCGGCAGGGTGGACTATGGCTACACCTTC. The encoded protein is CASSYSGRVDYGYTF.

The rearrangement links TRBV7-2 to TRBJ1-2; no clear D gene. Germline V gene lookup returns CDR1 SGHTA and CDR2 FQGNSA. The CDR3 has 14 amino acids. V was cut by 5 bases and J by 4 bases, with 14 bases left in between. This chain's CDR3 is CASSPRGQLYGYTF. The CDR3 coding sequence is TGTGCCAGCAGCCCCCGAGGGCAGCTCTATGGCTACACCTTC.

This clonotype came up a few times. The DNA for the CDR3 is TGTGCCAGTAGTACCCACCATGACAGACGGAATGAAAAACTGTTTTTT. Its protein product is CASSTHHDRRNEKLFF. This chain joins TRBV19 and TRBJ1-4; the D gene is possibly TRBD1 (5 bases). V lost 4 bases to trimming and J lost 5 bases, with 17 bases between them. The CDR3 has 16 residues. Germline V gene lookup returns CDR1 LNHDA and CDR2 SQIVND (reference sequence).

The chain has TRBV6-2 or TRBV6-3 and TRBJ1-2; no clear D gene. Germline CDR1 and CDR2: MNHEY and SVGEGT. V was shortened by 3 bases and J by 0 bases, with 14 bases between the two germline ends. There are 16 residues in the CDR3. The CDR3 region has the DNA TGTGCCAGCAGTTATCCCCGGACCACAGCTAACTATGGCTACACCTTC. This codes for CASSYPRTTANYGYTF.

This clonotype turned up a few times. V is TRBV9 and J is TRBJ2-1; D is perhaps TRBD2 (6 bases). From germline, CDR1 is SGDLS and CDR2 YYNGEE. The CDR3 sequence is 14 residues long. The V end was cut by 4 bases, the J end by 7 bases, with 15 bases between. The DNA of the CDR3 is TGTGCCAGCAGCTCGCCCGGGACTGATAATGAGCAGTTCTTC. Translating it yields CASSSPGTDNEQFF. The variable domain in full, completed from reference TRBV9 and TRBJ2-1, reads DSGVTQTPKHLITATGQRVTLRCSPRSGDLSVYWYQQSLDQGLQFLIQYYNGEERAKGNILERFSAQQFPDLHSELNLSSLELGDSALYFCASSSPGTDNEQFFGPGTRLTVL.

The rearrangement uses TRBV7-2 and TRBJ1-1, with D possibly TRBD1 on 5 matching bases. The CDR3 spans 15 residues. V dropped 5 bases and J dropped 5 bases, with 18 bases sitting between them. Germline V CDR1 and CDR2: SGHTA, FQGNSA. CDR3 region: CASSPRQFGGTEAFF. The CDR3 DNA reads as TGTGCCAGCAGCCCTCGCCAGTTTGGGGGTACTGAAGCTTTCTTT.

In this sample, this clonotype turned up many times. The chain joins TRBV29-1 to TRBJ2-5; D may be TRBD1 (5 bases). Germline V CDR1 and CDR2: SQVTM, ANQGSEA. The CDR3 extends over 16 amino acids. V lost 0 bases, J lost 5 bases, and 19 bases lay in between. CDR3 protein: CSVEDQGLKGKETQYF. The CDR3 nucleotides read TGCAGCGTTGAAGATCAAGGTTTAAAGGGGAAGGAGACCCAGTACTTC.

This clonotype showed up just once. The CDR3 sequence is CASSQDWTRVGNTQYF. As DNA, the CDR3 is TGCGCCAGCAGCCAAGATTGGACCAGAGTCGGGAATACGCAGTATTTT. The chain recombines TRBV4-3 with TRBJ2-3, with D tentatively TRBD2 (5 bases). This CDR3 spans 16 amino acids. Germline CDR1 and CDR2: LGHNA and YSLEER. Trimming left V 0 bases short and J 7 bases short, with 17 bases between.

This clonotype turned up a few times. The chain combines TRBV7-9 with TRBJ2-3, with D perhaps matching TRBD2 (6 bases). CDR3 size: 15 residues. Germline V CDR1 and CDR2: SEHNR, FQNEAQ (reference sequence). V shed 4 bases and J shed 5 bases, with 16 bases lying between them. The CDR3 DNA sequence: TGTGCCAGCAGCTCAGCGGGTTCTGTGGGAGATACGCAGTATTTT. This encodes CASSSAGSVGDTQYF. The whole variable domain, remainder taken from reference TRBV7-9 and TRBJ2-3, is DTGVSQNPRHKITKRGQNVTFRCDPISEHNRLYWYRQTLGQGPEFLTYFQNEAQLEKSRLLSDRFSAERPKGSFSTLEIQRTEQGDSAMYLCASSSAGSVGDTQYFGPGTRLTVL.

V usage is TRBV6-2 or TRBV6-3 and J usage is TRBJ1-2; a weak D match, TRBD1 (6 bases). The CDR3 covers 18 residues. Germline V gene data show CDR1 as MNHEY and CDR2 as SVGEGT. With 4 bases removed from V and 0 bases from J, the gap between germline ends came to 21 bases. The CDR3 protein is CASSSPVGRQVANYGYTF. The CDR3 nucleotides are TGTGCCAGCAGTTCACCCGTAGGACGACAGGTCGCTAACTATGGCTACACCTTC.

This clonotype appeared many times. The gene calls are TRBV5-1 and TRBJ1-3; D might be TRBD1 (5 bases). Germline lookup yields CDR1 SGHRS and CDR2 YFSETQ. V was clipped by 4 bases and J by 0 bases, with 11 bases between them. The CDR3 covers 15 residues. The DNA for the CDR3 is TGCGCCAGCAGCACCGGGACGGCCTCTGGAAACACCATATATTTT. Translating gives CASSTGTASGNTIYF.

This clonotype turned up a few times. The CDR3 region is CASSPQGGAYYGYTF. The CDR3 bases are TGTGCCAGCAGCCCCCAGGGGGGCGCCTACTATGGCTACACCTTC. The chain employs TRBV7-3 and TRBJ1-2; 7 nucleotides agree with TRBD1. CDR3 length: 15 amino acids. V dropped 5 bases and J dropped 3; count of bases not matched to a gene: 9. The germline gives CDR1 SGHTA, CDR2 FQGTGA.

At least ten counts were recorded for this clonotype. The chain joins TRBV5-1 to TRBJ2-5; D unresolved. The V end lost 1 base, the J end lost 2 bases, and 15 bases lay between the germline ends. The CDR3 runs 16 residues. Germline CDR1 and CDR2: SGHRS and YFSETQ. The CDR3 here is CASSLPRRAGQETQYF. The DNA of the CDR3 is TGCGCCAGCAGCTTGCCCCGTAGGGCAGGTCAAGAGACCCAGTACTTC.

Concerning this clonotype: The junction shows a germline mismatch at one end, possibly a read error. V and J are TRBV7-2 and TRBJ2-5; TRBD2 matches 9 bases. The germline V gene encodes CDR1 SGHTA and CDR2 FQGNSA. The CDR3 runs 17 residues. The CDR3 protein is CARSLVGGGAPGETQYF. CDR3 coding DNA: TGTGCCAGAAGCTTAGTTGGCGGGGGGGCCCCTGGAGAGACCCAGTACTTC.

This clonotype was found a few times. The chain employs TRBV5-1 and TRBJ1-1, with a possible D match to TRBD1 (6 bases). Deletions cut 1 base from V and 6 bases from J, with 13 bases between. CDR1 and CDR2 (germline): SGHRS, YFSETQ. This CDR3 is 14 amino acids long. The CDR3 loop reads CASSLQGQSSEAFF. The DNA of the CDR3 is TGCGCCAGCAGCTTGCAAGGACAGAGTTCTGAAGCTTTCTTT.

About this clonotype itself: A read error may account for a junction end that differs from germline. V usage is TRBV7-2 and J usage is TRBJ1-3; no clear D gene. The CDR3 sequence is 15 residues long. The V gene's germline CDR1 is SGHTA and CDR2 FQGNSA. This CDR3 is CASSLAPNTGTTIYF. For the CDR3, the DNA is TGTGCCAGCAGCTTAGCCCCGAACACGGGAACCACCATATATTTT. Together with reference TRBV7-2 and TRBJ1-3, the CDR3 gives the full variable domain: GAGVSQSPSNKVTEKGKDVELRCDPISGHTALYWYRQSLGQGLEFLIYFQGNSAPDKSGLPSDRFSAERTGGSVSTLTIQRTQQEDSAVYLCASSLAPNTGTTIYFGEGSWLTVV.

The sample holds a few counts of this clonotype. The chain couples TRBV30 to TRBJ2-7; TRBD2 is a possible D gene (5 bases). The CDR3 has 12 residues. Trimming left V 1 base short and J 3 bases short, with 7 bases between. CDR1 is GTSNPN and CDR2 is SVGIG in the germline V gene (reference sequence). CDR3 in amino acids: CAWSGGRYEQYF. Written as DNA, the CDR3 is TGTGCCTGGAGTGGAGGGCGCTACGAGCAGTACTTC.

Only a few counts were recorded for this clonotype. V is TRBV20-1 and J is TRBJ2-7; D uncertain. Germline V gene lookup returns CDR1 DFQATT and CDR2 SNEGSKA (reference sequence). Trimming left V 0 bases short and J 3 bases short, with 15 bases between. This CDR3 has 15 residues. The CDR3 nucleotides are TGCAGTGCTAGAGATAGACCGGTGGCGGACTACGAGCAGTACGTC. This gives the protein CSARDRPVADYEQYV.

V is TRBV24-1 and J is TRBJ2-1; 8 positions match TRBD2. The V segment lost 3 bases and the J segment 5 bases; nucleotides outside the gene matches: 8. Germline V gives CDR1 KGHDR, CDR2 SFDVKD. This CDR3 comprises 16 residues. The CDR3: CATSDNSGGDDNEQFF. CDR3 coding DNA: TGTGCCACCAGTGATAACTCGGGGGGGGATGACAATGAGCAGTTCTTC.

In its sample, this clonotype was seen a few times. V and J are TRBV6-5 and TRBJ1-1; TRBD1 matches at 7 bases. Germline CDR1 and CDR2: MNHEY and SVGAGI. The V segment lost 2 bases and the J segment 7 bases; nucleotides outside the gene matches: 7. The CDR3 runs to 14 residues. CDR3 protein: CASSYGGGQFEAFF. Written as DNA, the CDR3 is TGTGCCAGCAGTTACGGGGGGGGACAGTTTGAAGCTTTCTTT.

The genes are TRBV18 and TRBJ1-1; the D is unclear. This CDR3 spans 12 amino acids. Trimming took 5 bases from V and 6 from J, leaving 10 bases between them. Germline assignment: CDR1 KGHSH and CDR2 LQKENI. In DNA form, the CDR3 reads TGTGCCAGCTCAGGCAGCGCCGCTGAAGCTTTCTTT. Translating it yields CASSGSAAEAFF.

Comment on this clonotype: At one end the junction does not follow the germline gene, possibly because of a read error. The V and J genes are TRBV5-1 and TRBJ1-5; 9 positions match TRBD1. Germline CDR1 and CDR2: SGHRS and YFSETQ. The CDR3 has 14 residues. CDR3 DNA sequence: TGCGCCAGCACACCCGGGACAGGGAATCAGCCCCAGGATTTT. Residues: CASTPGTGNQPQDF.

The chain couples TRBV6-4 to TRBJ1-1, with 7 bases that match TRBD1. The CDR3 spans 11 residues. V shed 2 bases and J 9 bases; nucleotides not matched to a gene: 0. In germline, CDR1 is MRHNA, CDR2 SNTAGT. Written as DNA, the CDR3 is TGTGCCAGCAGTGACAGGGGGCAAGCTTTCTTT. Residues: CASSDRGQAFF.